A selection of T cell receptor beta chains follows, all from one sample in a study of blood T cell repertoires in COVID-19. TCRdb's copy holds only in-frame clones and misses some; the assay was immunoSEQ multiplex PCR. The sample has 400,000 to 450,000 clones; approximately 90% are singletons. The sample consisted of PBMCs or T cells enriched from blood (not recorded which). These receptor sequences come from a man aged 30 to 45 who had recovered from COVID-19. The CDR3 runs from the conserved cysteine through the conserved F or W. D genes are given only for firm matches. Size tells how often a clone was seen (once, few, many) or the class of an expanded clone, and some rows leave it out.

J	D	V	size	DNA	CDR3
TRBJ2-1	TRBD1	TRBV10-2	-	TGCGCCAGCAGTCAATTGACAGGGAAGGTCAATGAGCAGTTCTTC	CASSQLTGKVNEQFF
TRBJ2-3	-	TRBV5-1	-	TGCGCCAGCAGCCTATTCAACACAGATACGCAGTATTTT	CASSLFNTDTQYF
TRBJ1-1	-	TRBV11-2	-	TGTGCCAGCAGTCCTAGCGAGTACACTGAAGCTTTCTTT	CASSPSEYTEAFF
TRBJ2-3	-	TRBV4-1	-	TGCGCCAGCAGCCGCACCTTCGGGGATACGCAGTATTTT	CASSRTFGDTQYF
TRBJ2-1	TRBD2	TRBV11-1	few	TGTGCCAGCAGCTTGGGTTTGAGCGGGAGTTTCAATGAGCAGTTCTTC	CASSLGLSGSFNEQFF
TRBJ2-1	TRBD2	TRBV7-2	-	TGTGCCAGCAGTGACCGGACTAGCGGGCTCCACAATGAGCAGTTCTTC	CASSDRTSGLHNEQFF
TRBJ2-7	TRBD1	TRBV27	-	TGTGCCAGCAGTCTACAGGGGGCAGACTACGAGCAGTACTTC	CASSLQGADYEQYF
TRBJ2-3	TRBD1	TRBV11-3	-	TGTGCCAGCAGCTGGGGGGGACAGGGGACAGATACGCAGTATTTT	CASSWGGQGTDTQYF
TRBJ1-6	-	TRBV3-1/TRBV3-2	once	TGTGCCAGCAGCCTTACGACAGATTCACCCCTCCACTTT	CASSLTTDSPLHF
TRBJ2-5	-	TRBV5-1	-	TGCGCCAGCAGCTTGTTCGCGTTACAAGAGACCCAGTACTTC	CASSLFALQETQYF
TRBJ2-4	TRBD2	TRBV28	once	TGTGCCAGCAGTCCTCTAGCGGGAGCTGGAAACATTCAGTACTTC	CASSPLAGAGNIQYF
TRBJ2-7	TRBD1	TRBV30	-	TGTGCCTGGAGTGATCCCAGACTTGGAGGAAGGGGGCGGTCCTACGAGCAGTACTTC	CAWSDPRLGGRGRSYEQYF
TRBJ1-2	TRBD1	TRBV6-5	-	TGTGCCAGCAGGGGGACAGGGAGGAACTATGGCTACACCTTC	CASRGTGRNYGYTF
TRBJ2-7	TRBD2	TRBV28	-	TGTGCCAGTGCCTTAGCGGGGCCCCCTGAGCAGTACTTC	CASALAGPPEQYF
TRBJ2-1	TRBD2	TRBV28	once	TGTGCCAGCAGTTTCGAGCGGGAGGCCGGGGATGAGCAGTTCTTC	CASSFEREAGDEQFF
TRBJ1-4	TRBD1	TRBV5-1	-	TGCGCCAGCAGAAGTCAAGGGGGCGCTGCCGATCGGGAAAAACTGTTTTTT	CASRSQGGAADREKLFF
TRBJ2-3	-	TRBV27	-	TGTGCCAGCAGTTCTCCCGGGACTCAAGGCACAGATACGCAGTATTTT	CASSSPGTQGTDTQYF
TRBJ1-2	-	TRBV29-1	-	TGCAGCGTTGGGACACCCTATGGCTACACCTTC	CSVGTPYGYTF
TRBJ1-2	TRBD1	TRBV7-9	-	TGTGCCAGCAGCCCTGGGACAGGGCTGGTTGGCTACACCTTC	CASSPGTGLVGYTF
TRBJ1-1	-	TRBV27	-	TGTGCCAGCAGTTTATCGGCAGGCACTGAAGCTTTCTTT	CASSLSAGTEAFF
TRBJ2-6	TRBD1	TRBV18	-	TGTGCCAGCTCACCACCGGGTGGACAGGCCAACTCTGGGGCCAACGTCCTGACTTTC	CASSPPGGQANSGANVLTF
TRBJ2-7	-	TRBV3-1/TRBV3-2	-	TGTGCCAGCAGCCCAACTTCTAGTACGACCTCCTACGAGCAGTACTTC	CASSPTSSTTSYEQYF
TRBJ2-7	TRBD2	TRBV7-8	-	TGTGCCAGCAGCCCGACTTTAGCGGGAGCGGGTCGCGAGCAGTACTTC	CASSPTLAGAGREQYF
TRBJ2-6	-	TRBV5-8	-	TGTGCCAGCAGGGAGGATGGGGACGTCCTGACTTTC	CASREDGDVLTF
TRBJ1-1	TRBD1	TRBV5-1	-	TGCGCCAGCAGCAAAGGACAGGGGGCCACTGAAGCTTTCTTT	CASSKGQGATEAFF
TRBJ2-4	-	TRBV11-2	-	TGTGCCAGCAGCCCCCGGGACACCCGAAACATTCAGTACTTC	CASSPRDTRNIQYF
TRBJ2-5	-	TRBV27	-	TGTGCCAGCAGTCAATCAGGGGTGGAGGTAGAGACCCAGTACTTC	CASSQSGVEVETQYF
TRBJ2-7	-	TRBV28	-	TGTGCCAGCAGTTCCCCCGCCTACGAGCAGTACTTC	CASSSPAYEQYF
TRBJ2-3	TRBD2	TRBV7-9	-	TGTGCCAGCACCGATAGCGGGACCCTCCCAGATACGCAGTATTTT	CASTDSGTLPDTQYF
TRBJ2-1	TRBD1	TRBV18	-	TGTGCCAGCTCGCCCTGGGACAGGTACTACAATGAGCAGTTCTTC	CASSPWDRYYNEQFF
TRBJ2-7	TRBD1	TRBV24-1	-	TGTGCCACCAGTGATGGGACAGGGGGCACCTACGAGCAGTACTTC	CATSDGTGGTYEQYF
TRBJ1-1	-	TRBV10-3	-	TGTGCCAGCGGGACGGGGAACACTGAAGCTTTCTTT	CASGTGNTEAFF
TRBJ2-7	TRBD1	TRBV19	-	TGTGCCAGTAGGACAACGGACAGGGCCGGCGAGCAGTACTTC	CASRTTDRAGEQYF
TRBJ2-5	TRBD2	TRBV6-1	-	TGTGCCAGCAGTGCGGGACTTAGCGGGAGATGGCAAGAGACCCAGTACTTC	CASSAGLSGRWQETQYF
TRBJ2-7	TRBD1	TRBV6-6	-	TGTGCCAGCAGCCACGACAGGGCGCCCCTCGGGCAGTACTTC	CASSHDRAPLGQYF
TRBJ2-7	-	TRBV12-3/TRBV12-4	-	TGTGCCAGCAGTTTTGGCGGCGTTTACGAGCAGTACTTC	CASSFGGVYEQYF
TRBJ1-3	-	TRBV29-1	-	TGCAGCGTTGAATTAACTTCTGGAAACACCATATATTTT	CSVELTSGNTIYF
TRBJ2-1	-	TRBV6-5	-	TGTGCCAGCAGCCCCCCGGGCAGGGCTGAGCAGTTCTTC	CASSPPGRAEQFF
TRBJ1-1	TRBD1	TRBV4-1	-	TGCGCCAGCAGCCAAGCCGGGACAGGGGAAACTGAAGCTTTCTTT	CASSQAGTGETEAFF